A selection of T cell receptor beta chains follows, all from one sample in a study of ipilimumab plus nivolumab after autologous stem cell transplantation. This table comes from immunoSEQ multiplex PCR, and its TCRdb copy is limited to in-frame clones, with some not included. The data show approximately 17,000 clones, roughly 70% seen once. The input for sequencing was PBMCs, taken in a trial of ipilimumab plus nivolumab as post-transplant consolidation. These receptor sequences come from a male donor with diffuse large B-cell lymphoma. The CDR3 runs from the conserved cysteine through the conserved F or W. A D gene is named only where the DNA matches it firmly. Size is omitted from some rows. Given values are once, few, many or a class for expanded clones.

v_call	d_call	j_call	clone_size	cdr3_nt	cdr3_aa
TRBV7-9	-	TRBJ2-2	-	TGTGCCAGCATAGCGAGAGCCACCGGGGAGCTGTTTTTT	CASIARATGELFF
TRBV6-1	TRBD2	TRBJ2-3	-	TGTGCCAGCAGTGGGTGGGCTAGCGGGAGAACAGATACGCAGTATTTT	CASSGWASGRTDTQYF
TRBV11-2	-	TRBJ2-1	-	TGTGCCAGCAGCTTAGTGCGGGTGGGGGGCAATGAGCAGTTCTTC	CASSLVRVGGNEQFF
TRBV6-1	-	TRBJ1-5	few	TGTGCCAGCAGTGTCCTCAATCAGCCCCAGCATTTT	CASSVLNQPQHF
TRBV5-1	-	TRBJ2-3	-	TGCGCCAGCAGCTTGGGTGCCAACACAGATACGCAGTATTTT	CASSLGANTDTQYF
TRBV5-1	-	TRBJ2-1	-	TGCGCCAGCAGAATCCCCGGGCAGGCCTACAATGAGCAGTTCTTC	CASRIPGQAYNEQFF
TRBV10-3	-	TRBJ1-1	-	TGTGCCATCGGTGGCAAACAGGGAGACGTGGCTGAAGCTTTCTTT	CAIGGKQGDVAEAFF
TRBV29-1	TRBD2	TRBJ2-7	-	TGCAGCGTTGGACCCCAGAGCGGGGGAACCTACGAGCAGTACTTC	CSVGPQSGGTYEQYF
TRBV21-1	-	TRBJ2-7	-	TGTGCCAGCAGCACTTCTCAGGGGGGAGGCTCCTACGAGCAGTACTTC	CASSTSQGGGSYEQYF
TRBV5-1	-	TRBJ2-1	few	TGCGCCAGCAGCTTGGCTCCACTAGTTTCCGGAAATGAGCAGTTCTTC	CASSLAPLVSGNEQFF
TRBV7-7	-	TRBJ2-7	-	TGTGCTAGCAGCGTGGACCAGAGCGGCGAGCAGTACTTC	CASSVDQSGEQYF
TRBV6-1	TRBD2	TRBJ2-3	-	TGTGCCAGCAGTATAAGAGCGGGGCGCACAGATACGCAGTATTTT	CASSIRAGRTDTQYF
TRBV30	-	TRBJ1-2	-	TGTGCCTGGAGCCTCCCGGGGAGGGACCATGGCTACACCTTC	CAWSLPGRDHGYTF
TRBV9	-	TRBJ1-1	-	TGTGCCAGCAGCTTCGGGGATGGTACTGAAGCTTTCTTT	CASSFGDGTEAFF
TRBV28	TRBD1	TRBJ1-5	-	TGTGCCAGCAGTTTACCCACCGGTCCCTGGACAGGGGGCAATGGCGGGCCCCAGCATTTT	CASSLPTGPWTGGNGGPQHF
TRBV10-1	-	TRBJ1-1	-	TGCGCCAGCAGTGAGTCGTCGGGGGCAGGCACTGAAGCTTTCTTT	CASSESSGAGTEAFF
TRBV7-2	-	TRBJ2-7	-	TGTGCCAGCAGTCCAGGGCCCTACGAGCAGTACTTC	CASSPGPYEQYF
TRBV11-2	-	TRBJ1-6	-	TGTGCCAGCAGCTTACCAGGGCAAGTAAGTAATTCACCCCTCCACTTT	CASSLPGQVSNSPLHF
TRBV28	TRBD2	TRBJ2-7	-	TGTGCCAGCACGCGGGAGGCCCGCTACGAGCAGTACTTC	CASTREARYEQYF
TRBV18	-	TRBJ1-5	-	TGTGCCAGCTCACCACCGGATAGCAATCAGCCCCAGCATTTT	CASSPPDSNQPQHF
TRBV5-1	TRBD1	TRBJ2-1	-	TGCGCCAGCAGCTTAGAGACAGGGAGCTCCTACAATGAGCAGTTCTTC	CASSLETGSSYNEQFF
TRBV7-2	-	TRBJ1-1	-	TGTGCCAGCAGCTTATACATTGGGGCAGCTATGAACACTGAAGCTTTCTTT	CASSLYIGAAMNTEAFF
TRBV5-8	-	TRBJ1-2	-	TGTGCCAGCAGCCGGGTGGGTGGCTACACCTTC	CASSRVGGYTF
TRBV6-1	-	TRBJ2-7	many	TGTGCCAGCAGTGAAACCTACAGGGTCTACGAGCAGTACTTC	CASSETYRVYEQYF
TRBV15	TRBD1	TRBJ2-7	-	TGTGCCACCAGCAGCGGGACAGGGGGAAGTAACGAGCAGTACTTC	CATSSGTGGSNEQYF
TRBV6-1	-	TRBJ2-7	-	TGTGCCAGCACGGTGGCCGCGACTTACGAGCAGTACTTC	CASTVAATYEQYF
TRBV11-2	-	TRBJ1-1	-	TGTGCCAGCAGCTTTCAGGGGAGCATGCACACTGAAGCTTTCTTT	CASSFQGSMHTEAFF
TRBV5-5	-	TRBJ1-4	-	TGTGCCAGCAGCTTGGGGACTGGGCCGCGGAATGAAAAACTGTTTTTT	CASSLGTGPRNEKLFF
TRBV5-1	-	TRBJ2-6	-	TGCGCCAGCAGCCCCAGTGGGACAATCTCTGGGGCCAACGTCCTGACTTTC	CASSPSGTISGANVLTF
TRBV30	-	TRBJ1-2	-	TGTGCCTGGAGTGTAGGGTATACTAACTATGGCTACACCTTC	CAWSVGYTNYGYTF
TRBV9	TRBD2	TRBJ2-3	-	TGTGCCAGCAGCGAGGCGGGGGGGCGTGCAGATACGCAGTATTTT	CASSEAGGRADTQYF
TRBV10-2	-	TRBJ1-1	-	TGCGCCAGCAGTGATATAGGACAGATGAACACTGAAGCTTTCTTT	CASSDIGQMNTEAFF
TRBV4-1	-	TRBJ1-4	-	TGCGCCAGCAGCCAAGCTAGCTTGGGCGGGACAATGAATGAAAAACTGTTTTTT	CASSQASLGGTMNEKLFF
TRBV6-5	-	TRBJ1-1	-	TGTGCCAGCAGACAGGGCGCGAACACTGAAGCTTTCTTT	CASRQGANTEAFF
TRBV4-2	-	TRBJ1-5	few	TGTGCCAGCAGCCAAGGACAGCTTAGCAATCAGCCCCAGCATTTT	CASSQGQLSNQPQHF
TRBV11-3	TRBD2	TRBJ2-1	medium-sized	TGTGCCAGCAGCCCGGGACTAGCGGGAGGCTCCTACAATGAGCAGTTCTTC	CASSPGLAGGSYNEQFF
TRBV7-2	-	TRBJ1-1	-	TGTGCCAGCAGCTCCTACCTGAGGGGTGAAGCTTTCTTT	CASSSYLRGEAFF
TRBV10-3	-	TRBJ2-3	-	TGTGCCATCGGGGGGGCACGGGGGATCACAGATACGCAGTATTTT	CAIGGARGITDTQYF
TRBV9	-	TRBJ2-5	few	TGTGCCAGCAGCGTAGTGTCAGGGTCAGAGACCCAGTACTTC	CASSVVSGSETQYF
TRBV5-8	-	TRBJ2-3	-	TGTGCCAGCAGCTTGGCCGCAGATACGCAGTATTTT	CASSLAADTQYF
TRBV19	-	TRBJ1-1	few	TGTGCCAGTAGTATCCTCGACAGAGAGAACACTGAAGCTTTCTTT	CASSILDRENTEAFF
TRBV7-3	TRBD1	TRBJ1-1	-	TGTGCCAGCAGCAAGACAGGGGGTTACACTGAAGCTTTCTTT	CASSKTGGYTEAFF
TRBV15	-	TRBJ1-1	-	TGTGCCACCAGCAGATCCCGAAGGAACACTGAAGCTTTCTTT	CATSRSRRNTEAFF
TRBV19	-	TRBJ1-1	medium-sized	TGTGCCAGTAGTATGATAATTGATCTCGGGACAAAGAACACTGAAGCTTTCTTT	CASSMIIDLGTKNTEAFF
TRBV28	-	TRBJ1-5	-	TGTGCCAGTAACTGGGGATTGGGCAATCAGCCCCAGCATTTT	CASNWGLGNQPQHF
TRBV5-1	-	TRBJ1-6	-	TGCGCCAGCAGCTTGGATTTCTCCTATAATTCACCCCTCCACTTT	CASSLDFSYNSPLHF
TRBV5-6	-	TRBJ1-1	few	TGTGCCAGCAGCTTGGACCTTATGAACACTGAAGCTTTCTTT	CASSLDLMNTEAFF
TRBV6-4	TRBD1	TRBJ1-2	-	TGTGCCAGCAGTGACTCAGGACAGGGGGAAGAATATGGGGCAGAATATGGCTACACCTTC	CASSDSGQGEEYGAEYGYTF
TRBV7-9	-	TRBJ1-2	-	TGTGCCAGCAGCTTATATGGGTATGGCTACACCTTC	CASSLYGYGYTF
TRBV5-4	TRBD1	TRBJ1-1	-	TGTGCCAGCAGACAGGTACAGGGGGACACTGAAGCTTTCTTT	CASRQVQGDTEAFF
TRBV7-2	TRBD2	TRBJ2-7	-	TGTGCCAGCAGCTTATCTAGCGGGAGGGTACCGTACGAGCAGTACTTC	CASSLSSGRVPYEQYF
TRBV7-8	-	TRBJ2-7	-	TGTGCCAGCAGCTTAGTAACAGGGAAAGGATACGAGCAGTACTTC	CASSLVTGKGYEQYF